This TCR beta chain derives from a study of blood T cell repertoires in COVID-19 (dated by TCRdb to the early 2020s). For the study in its entirety: Samples from collaborators originated in the United States, Italy and Spain and spanned both the acute and convalescent phases of COVID-19. The prospective study material was composed of cDNA or gDNA derived from T cells, B-cell-depleted T cells, or PBMCs. Deeply sampled blood TCRbeta repertoires from subjects exposed to, actively infected with, or recovered from COVID-19 were included in the dataset. A freely available public database, intended as a resource for researchers studying the immune response to SARS-CoV-2, is where the repertoires were released. The samples were drawn from the first 160 participants of the ongoing ImmuneRACE study and from 1,200 or so subjects provided by 6 global collaborators. Nearly every sample came with metadata listing a de-identified subject ID, COVID-19 status, age in years and sex. Where available, HLA class I and class II types were taken from metadata supplied by the sample provider and were not determined by assay-based typing. The investigation overall reported the following: Clinical and demographic metadata were provided uncurated, with the amount varying by source and participant.

As regards this clone: Its recognized antigen is unknown. No base qualities exist here, and no much larger clone lies one base off it.

The collaborating institutions used their own protocols to collect whole blood in K2EDTA tubes. For TCRbeta analysis, collaborator samples were shipped as frozen whole blood, as isolated PBMCs, or as DNA extracted from either sample type. TCRbeta CDR3 regions were amplified from genomic DNA using the immunoSEQ Assay, a bias-controlled multiplex PCR. The paper's processing steps were these. Within the assay, amplification of reference gene primers was used to estimate how many nucleated cells each sample contained. Sequence reads were collapsed and filtered to measure the absolute abundance of every unique TCRbeta CDR3 rearrangement. For each sample, productive Simpson clonality was calculated by taking the square root of Simpson's diversity index across productive rearrangements. Here the immuneACCESS table is served through TCRdb, limited to in-frame sequences with V and J called. Missing clones are a known gap in these copies; in checked studies unresolved V genes cover under half, and the rest lacks a known reason. Clone size and V and J calls were adopted from that table, with D and trimming inferred from the DNA. The sample table contains nearly 200,000 clones; only one count was recorded for about 86% of them. About 0.72% of the sample lies in the top ten.

The CDR1 and CDR2 encoded by the germline V gene are MNHEY and SVGEGT. Including the terminal cysteine and phenylalanine, the CDR3 comprises 13 residues. The CDR3 DNA has 39 bases and is translated from base 1. V is clipped by 0 bases and J by 5 bases, and the sequence between their germline boundaries is 8 bases long. This TCR was recovered from a woman between 70 and 85 years old with acute or convalescent COVID-19. The rearrangement combines TRBV6-2 or TRBV6-3 with TRBJ2-7; possibly the D gene is TRBD2, per 6 matching bases. Sequenced sample: peripheral blood. DNA sequence: TGTGCCAGCAGTTACTCGGAGGGCAACGAGCAGTACTTC. The resulting protein is CASSYSEGNEQYF.